The rows below give T cell receptor beta chains drawn from one sample of a study of blood T cell repertoires in COVID-19. TCRdb's copy holds only in-frame clones and misses some; the assay was immunoSEQ multiplex PCR. Of some 190,000 clones in the sample, 86% are singletons; the top ten hold 20% to 25%. Sequencing was performed on PBMCs or T cells enriched from blood (not recorded which). The receptors come from a woman in her 40s in a cohort exposed to, infected with or recovered from COVID-19 (not recorded which). Each CDR3 is given without its conserved first and last residue.

j_call v_call cdr3_aa
TRBJ2-7 TRBV5-4 ASSWGQGVYEQY
TRBJ1-2 TRBV28 ASSLGTGGVLGYT
TRBJ2-7 TRBV4-1 ASSQDVRGLYEQY
TRBJ1-1 TRBV28 ASRDRQSEAF
TRBJ2-3 TRBV25-1 ASSELRTGVDTQY
TRBJ2-2 TRBV7-2 ASSSNRGTGELF
TRBJ1-2 TRBV7-2 ASSSGGGLSGYT
TRBJ1-4 TRBV4-3 ASSQDRPTPTTNEKLF
TRBJ2-4 TRBV19 ASSRGGSKNIQY
TRBJ1-1 TRBV11-3 ASSLGGAAEAF
TRBJ2-3 TRBV5-1 ASSLVQGADTQY
TRBJ1-2 TRBV27 ASSLSSRGNGYT
TRBJ1-1 TRBV20-1 SAREQNEAF
TRBJ2-3 TRBV7-9 ASSSPWRERTDTQY
TRBJ1-5 TRBV27 ASSPGQGWGNQPQH
TRBJ2-1 TRBV2 ASSEVSGGTSPYNEQF
TRBJ1-5 TRBV4-2 ASSPTGGEGQPQH
TRBJ2-5 TRBV7-2 ASSSTSGEGNTQY
TRBJ2-7 TRBV13 ASSSHGSYEQY
TRBJ2-7 TRBV5-5 ASSLRQGALSYEQY
TRBJ2-2 TRBV27 ASRPGLAGFNTGELF
TRBJ2-7 TRBV27 ASSSDSRYEQY
TRBJ2-7 TRBV7-9 ASTGRTHDSYEQY
TRBJ2-7 TRBV29-1 SVLETLSEQY
TRBJ2-1 TRBV27 ASSPRGGGSYNEQF
TRBJ2-4 TRBV6-2/TRBV6-3 ASSRGQALSIQY
TRBJ1-5 TRBV27 ASSLYQGSNQPQH
TRBJ2-1 TRBV9 ASSPGGAGEQF
TRBJ1-6 TRBV18 ASSPPDRARSPLH
TRBJ2-3 TRBV27 ASSPIMAGGPHGTQY
TRBJ1-1 TRBV5-1 ASSFRWETEAF
TRBJ1-5 TRBV19 ASNLGGNQPQH
TRBJ1-4 TRBV25-1 ASSGRTAVEKLF
TRBJ2-6 TRBV29-1 SVAGDYLSGANVLT